These 9 T cell receptor beta chains share one sample of origin, sequenced in a study of a mutant IDH1 vaccine in newly diagnosed glioma. The table came from immunoSEQ multiplex PCR; TCRdb's copy has only in-frame clones and leaves some out. The table shows roughly 30,000 clones, with around 73% occurring only once. Indicated time point: week 35, safety follow-up. Doses comprised 300 ug of mutant IDH1 20-mer peptide each, plus topical imiquimod. Their antigens are not known. This material consisted of PBMCs, taken from a glioma patient whose treatment included an IDH1 peptide vaccine. The receptor set was obtained from a woman aged 40 to 55 with glioma.

This clone was seen only once. At the DNA level, this CDR3 is encoded by other sequences in the same sample as well. For the CDR3, the DNA is TGTGCCAGCAGTTACTCGCGGGGGGGAGCGGATGGCTACACCTTC. Translated: CASSYSRGGADGYTF. V usage is TRBV6-5 and J usage is TRBJ1-2; possible D gene TRBD1, 5 bases. The CDR3 spans 15 residues. Per germline, CDR1 MNHEY and CDR2 SVGAGI. Trimming cost V 0 bases and J 6 bases, with 14 bases left between them.

This clone has only one observation. The CDR3 here is CASSPEVRGGYEQYF. The CDR3 DNA follows: TGTGCCAGCAGCCCAGAAGTAAGGGGAGGTTACGAGCAGTACTTC. The chain uses TRBV13 and TRBJ2-7, with a tentative D call TRBD2 (6 bases). Germline lookup yields CDR1 PRHDT and CDR2 FYEKMQ (reference sequence). V was pared by 5 bases and J by 4 bases, with 18 bases between. The CDR3 is 15 amino acids.

In its sample, this clone ranks as medium-sized. The V call is TRBV27, the J call TRBJ1-5; the D gene is possibly TRBD1 (6 bases). The V gene lost 8 bases and the J gene lost 7 bases, with 15 bases spanning the gap. Germline V gene data show CDR1 as MNHEY and CDR2 as SMNVEV (reference sequence). The length of the CDR3 is 13 residues. The CDR3 DNA is TGTGCCAGCGGTCCCCCAGGGGCACAGCCCCAGCATTTT. Translation gives CASGPPGAQPQHF.

The chain combines TRBV6-1 with TRBJ1-3; D may be TRBD1 (5 bases). The germline CDR1 and CDR2 sequences are MNHNS and SASEGT. This CDR3 spans 14 amino acids. Trimming took 4 bases from V and 0 from J, leaving 7 bases between them. This CDR3 is CASSGQSSGNTIYF. CDR3 nucleotide sequence: TGTGCCAGCAGTGGACAGAGCTCTGGAAACACCATATATTTT.

This clone was counted a single time. The chain recombines TRBV7-2 with TRBJ2-3, with 8 bases fitting TRBD2. The CDR3 totals 16 residues. The V segment lost 5 bases and the J segment 4 bases; nucleotides outside the gene matches: 11. Germline loops: CDR1 SGHTA, CDR2 FQGNSA. The CDR3 region has the DNA TGTGCCAGCAGCCCGCGGATAGCGGGGTTACCAGATACGCAGTATTTT. This sequence encodes CASSPRIAGLPDTQYF.

As to this clone: Additional DNA sequences in this sample encode the identical CDR3. This chain links TRBV5-1 with TRBJ2-2; D is unresolved. The CDR3 length is 13 residues. Germline-derived CDR1 and CDR2 are SGHRS and YFSETQ. Trimming removed 2 bases from V and 3 bases from J, with 5 bases in between. CDR3 coding DNA: TGCGCCAGCAGCTTAAGGGACACCGGGGAGCTGTTTTTT. Amino acid sequence: CASSLRDTGELFF.

J is TRBJ1-6 and V is TRBV27; the D is unclear. Germline CDR1 reads MNHEY; CDR2 reads SMNVEV (reference sequence). The CDR3 has 16 amino acids. Between the trimmed V and J ends, which lost 6 bases and 0 bases, there was a span of 12 bases. The CDR3 protein is CASSPVPLSYNSPLHF. The CDR3 DNA is TGTGCCAGCAGCCCTGTCCCCCTCTCCTATAATTCACCCCTCCACTTT.

The V gene is TRBV9, the J gene TRBJ2-5, with D perhaps matching TRBD2 (7 bases). V gave up 4 bases and J gave up 5 bases, with 9 bases separating them. The CDR3 runs 12 residues. Germline V gives CDR1 SGDLS, CDR2 YYNGEE. The CDR3 DNA sequence: TGTGCCAGCAGCAAGGGGGGGGAGACCCAGTACTTC. Its protein is CASSKGGETQYF. The full variable domain, with the rest looked up from reference TRBV9 and TRBJ2-5, is DSGVTQTPKHLITATGQRVTLRCSPRSGDLSVYWYQQSLDQGLQFLIQYYNGEERAKGNILERFSAQQFPDLHSELNLSSLELGDSALYFCASSKGGETQYFGPGTRLLVL.

The CDR3, as DNA: TGTGCCAGCAGCTTATCCGGGGGCAGGAAGCCTGGCTACACCTTC. This codes for CASSLSGGRKPGYTF. The rearrangement joins TRBV7-6 to TRBJ1-2; perhaps TRBD1 as D (6 bases). Trimming stripped 2 bases from V and 7 bases from J, with 17 bases between. Germline lookup yields CDR1 SGHVS and CDR2 FNYEAQ. The CDR3 has 15 residues.